Below are 12 T cell receptor beta chains sequenced from a single sample in a study of CD8+CD57+ T cells in acquired aplastic anemia. Profiles of TCR beta VDJ and CDR3 were generated from a genomic DNA template. TCRdb re-called the reads through MiXCR, storing one row per CDR3 protein. This sample has over 150,000 distinct CDR3 sequences, with 52% found just once. CD8+CD57+ cell expansion had been shown by flow cytometry in patients chosen for sequencing. Sequenced input: sorted CD4+, CD8+, or CD8+CD57+ T cells (not recorded which) from PBMCs. These receptor sequences come from a human donor with aplastic anemia.

This clonotype was counted ten times or more. The V call is TRBV7-9, the J call TRBJ2-1; TRBD2 agrees at 13 bases. Looked up from germline, CDR1 is SEHNR and CDR2 is FQNEAQ (reference sequence). J lost 9 bases, V lost 6 bases, and 11 bases had no gene match. The length of the CDR3 is 16 residues. CDR3 DNA sequence: TGTGCCAGCAGGGGTGGGACTAGCGGGGTGCCCGGTGAGCAGTTCTTC. Translated, it gives CASRGGTSGVPGEQFF.

This clonotype appeared a single time. The V gene is TRBV12-3 or TRBV12-4, the J gene TRBJ2-3; D unresolved. The CDR3 length is 12 residues. V was trimmed by 6 bases and J by 10 bases, leaving 14 bases between them. CDR3 DNA sequence: TGTGCCAGCAGGGCCCGGGTAGGCCCGCAGTATTTT. It translates to CASRARVGPQYF.

This clonotype was seen at least ten times. The chain is built from TRBV7-9 and TRBJ2-3; perhaps TRBD2 as D (7 bases). V was trimmed by 7 bases and J by 1 base, leaving 12 bases between them. The CDR3 extends over 14 amino acids. In germline, CDR1 is SEHNR, CDR2 FQNEAQ (reference sequence). CDR3 amino acids: CASTQGGGTDTQYF. The CDR3 coding sequence is TGTGCCAGCACTCAAGGGGGGGGCACAGATACGCAGTATTTT. The whole variable domain, filled in from reference TRBV7-9 and TRBJ2-3, reads DTGVSQNPRHKITKRGQNVTFRCDPISEHNRLYWYRQTLGQGPEFLTYFQNEAQLEKSRLLSDRFSAERPKGSFSTLEIQRTEQGDSAMYLCASTQGGGTDTQYFGPGTRLTVL.

The chain is built from TRBV13 and TRBJ2-1; D unclear. The CDR3 is made up of 17 amino acids. The germline V and J ends were trimmed by 1 base and 0 bases, with 13 bases remaining between them. CDR1 is PRHDT and CDR2 is FYEKMQ in the germline V gene (reference sequence). CDR3 DNA: TGTGCCAGCAGCTTAGACGGCGGTAGCAACTCCTACAATGAGCAGTTCTTC. Protein product: CASSLDGGSNSYNEQFF.

The V and J genes are TRBV24-1 and TRBJ2-7; D remains ambiguous. Germline CDR1 is KGHDR and CDR2 is SFDVKD. This CDR3 region has 14 residues. Trimming took off 5 bases at V and 5 bases at J, with 15 bases between the two ends. The CDR3 sequence is CATSARGTSDEQYF. CDR3 in DNA: TGTGCCACCAGTGCCAGAGGAACTTCCGACGAGCAGTACTTC.

The chain is built from TRBV6-2 or TRBV6-3 and TRBJ2-7; either TRBD1 or TRBD2 may supply D (5 bases each). The CDR3 runs to 14 residues. The germline V gene encodes CDR1 MNHEY and CDR2 SVGEGT. V lost 6 bases to trimming and J lost 7 bases, with 19 bases between them. The CDR3 is CASSSSGPRGEQYF. The CDR3 DNA follows: TGTGCCAGCAGCTCTTCGGGACCCCGGGGTGAGCAGTACTTC.

This clonotype was counted only a few times. At one of its ends the junction is not consistent with the germline gene, which may arise from a read error. This rearrangement joins TRBV10-1 to TRBJ1-1, with D hard to call. Per germline, CDR1 WNHNN and CDR2 SYGVQD (reference sequence). This CDR3 has 10 residues. Here the CDR3 reads CASGNTEAFF. The CDR3 region has the DNA TGTGCCAGCGGGAACACTGAAGCTTTCTTT.

This clonotype was counted many times. V is TRBV11-2 and J is TRBJ1-1, with 8 bases that match TRBD1. CDR1 is SGHAT, CDR2 FQNNGV, per germline. This CDR3 is 14 amino acids long. V shed 1 base, J shed 11 bases, and the junction held 9 bases outside the gene matches. Here the CDR3 DNA reads TGTGCCAGCAGCTTAGTCGGGACAGGACCCGAGGCTTTCTTT. Amino acid sequence: CASSLVGTGPEAFF.

The chain combines TRBV24-1 with TRBJ2-7; D perhaps matches TRBD1 (6 bases). The CDR3 loop spans 13 amino acids. Trimming left V 1 base short and J 6 bases short, with 9 bases between. Germline V lookup: CDR1 KGHDR, CDR2 SFDVKD. CDR3 loop: CATSDLGGLEQYF. In nucleotides, the CDR3 is TGTGCCACCAGTGATTTAGGGGGTCTCGAGCAGTACTTC.

This clonotype was seen at least ten times. The chain has TRBV19 and TRBJ2-7; 9 bases fit TRBD1. CDR1 and CDR2 (germline): LNHDA, SQIVND (reference sequence). CDR3 size: 14 residues. V lost 7 bases and J lost 2; bases outside the gene matches: 6. The CDR3 region is CASKPGQGPYEQYF. Here the CDR3 DNA reads TGTGCCAGTAAACCGGGACAGGGTCCCTACGAGCAGTACTTC.

This clonotype was seen ten or more times. The chain is built from TRBV7-7 and TRBJ2-1, with D possibly TRBD2 on 6 matching bases. V lost 11 bases to trimming and J lost 3 bases, with 23 bases between them. This CDR3 spans 16 amino acids. Germline CDR1 and CDR2: SSHAT and FNYEAQ (reference sequence). In DNA, the CDR3 is TGTGCCTCCCCTTCAGCCGAAGGGAGGTTCTACAATGAGCAGTTCTTC. Protein sequence: CASPSAEGRFYNEQFF.

The rearrangement links TRBV2 to TRBJ1-2, with 9 bases identical to TRBD1. The CDR3 sequence is 17 residues long. Germline trimming cut 2 bases from V and 2 bases from J; bases unmatched to any gene: 9. Germline CDR1 is SNHLY and CDR2 is FYNNEI. The CDR3 protein is CASSERIPGQGNYGYTF. The CDR3 DNA reads TGTGCCAGCAGTGAAAGGATCCCGGGACAGGGAAACTATGGCTACACCTTC.